These 16 T cell receptor beta chains were sequenced from one sample in a study of response to subunit inactivated influenza vaccine. MiXCR, run by TCRdb on the RT-PCR reads, gives a single entry per CDR3 protein. The sample lists just over 300,000 distinct CDR3 sequences; just over 20% were seen once. This specimen was PBMCs from blood, taken approximately 20 months after vaccination. The receptors derive from a man in his fifties or sixties who received an inactivated influenza vaccine.

This clonotype was detected a few times. The chain combines TRBV20-1 with TRBJ2-7, with D possibly matching TRBD1 (6 bases). CDR3 length: 14 residues. Deletions cut 3 bases from V and 0 bases from J, with 12 bases between. Germline V gives CDR1 DFQATT, CDR2 SNEGSKA (reference sequence). The CDR3: CSARGTWDSYEQYF. In DNA form, the CDR3 reads TGCAGTGCTAGGGGGACATGGGACTCCTACGAGCAGTACTTC.

In its sample, this clonotype was seen a few times. This chain uses TRBV20-1 with TRBJ2-3, with TRBD2 matching over 9 bases. The CDR3 runs to 14 residues. With 3 bases clipped from V and 2 bases from J, the junction kept 3 bases outside the gene matches. The germline gives CDR1 DFQATT, CDR2 SNEGSKA (reference sequence). The CDR3 coding sequence is TGCAGTGCTAGCCTAGCGGGGCTCACAGATACGCAGTATTTT. This encodes CSASLAGLTDTQYF.

This clonotype was observed a few times. The chain carries TRBV29-1 and TRBJ1-1; D not certain. Germline-derived CDR1 and CDR2 are SQVTM and ANQGSEA. V lost 7 bases and J 1 base, leaving 13 bases between the germline ends. The CDR3 is 13 residues long. The CDR3 region is CSASREPNTEAFF. Written as DNA, the CDR3 is TGCAGCGCGAGCCGGGAGCCGAACACTGAAGCTTTCTTT.

This clonotype was observed a few times. V and J are TRBV5-1 and TRBJ1-1, with D maybe TRBD1 (5 bases). This CDR3 region has 14 residues. The V end lost 4 bases, the J end lost 1 base, and 11 bases lay between the germline ends. Germline V CDR1 and CDR2: SGHRS, YFSETQ. As DNA, the CDR3 is TGCGCCAGCAGCACGGGGGAGGAGAACACTGAAGCTTTCTTT. It translates to CASSTGEENTEAFF.

J is TRBJ1-6 and V is TRBV11-2; D call uncertain. The CDR3 runs to 18 residues. Trimming removed 0 bases at V and 0 bases at J, with 12 bases between. Looked up from germline, CDR1 is SGHAT and CDR2 is FQNNGV. CDR3 nucleotides: TGTGCCAGCAGCTTAGACAGGAAGCCGAGCTCCTATAATTCACCCCTCCACTTT. Its protein is CASSLDRKPSSYNSPLHF. The full variable domain, completed using reference TRBV11-2 and TRBJ1-6, is EAGVAQSPRYKIIEKRQSVAFWCNPISGHATLYWYQQILGQGPKLLIQFQNNGVVDDSQLPKDRFSAERLKGVDSTLKIQPAKLEDSAVYLCASSLDRKPSSYNSPLHFGNGTRLTVT.

About this clonotype: A read error may explain this, as a much larger clone is one base away. V gene TRBV4-2 combines with J gene TRBJ1-5, with 7 bases identical to TRBD1. Germline values: CDR1 LGHNA, CDR2 YNFKEQ. The CDR3 has 15 residues. The CDR3: CASSPEGQTDQHQHF. The CDR3 coding sequence is TGTGCCAGCAGCCCCGAGGGACAGACCGATCAGCACCAGCATTTT.

V gene TRBV20-1 combines with J gene TRBJ1-1; D remains unclear. This CDR3 is built from 13 residues. Trimming pared 3 bases from V and 0 bases from J, leaving 8 bases between. Germline-derived CDR1 and CDR2 are DFQATT and SNEGSKA (reference sequence). The CDR3 spells CSARIQLNTEAFF. DNA of the CDR3: TGCAGTGCTAGGATACAGCTGAACACTGAAGCTTTCTTT.

This clonotype appeared a few times. V gene TRBV2 combines with J gene TRBJ2-3; tentatively, D is TRBD1 (6 bases). CDR1 SNHLY and CDR2 FYNNEI come from the germline V gene. The CDR3 length is 14 residues. V was shortened by 11 bases and J by 0 bases, with 15 bases between the two germline ends. CDR3 nucleotides: TGTGCCGGGAAACCAGGGGCTAGCACAGATACGCAGTATTTT. Translating gives CAGKPGASTDTQYF.

This clonotype was observed a few times. The V gene is TRBV5-4, the J gene TRBJ2-1, with TRBD1 as a possible D gene (7 bases). CDR3 length: 14 amino acids. CDR1 and CDR2 from the germline V gene are SGHNT and YYREEE (reference sequence). V dropped 7 bases and J dropped 7 bases, with 18 bases sitting between them. The CDR3 is CASGFQAGGNEQFF. The CDR3 DNA is TGTGCCAGCGGATTTCAGGCAGGGGGGAATGAGCAGTTCTTC.

This clonotype has a handful of counts. This sequence joins TRBV5-1 and TRBJ1-3, with D perhaps matching TRBD1 (6 bases). CDR1 and CDR2 from the germline V gene are SGHRS and YFSETQ. This CDR3 has 16 amino acids. Between the trimmed V and J ends, which lost 0 bases and 0 bases, there was a span of 10 bases. The CDR3 protein is CASSLGYRASGNTIYF. The CDR3 DNA reads TGCGCCAGCAGCTTGGGTTACAGGGCCTCTGGAAACACCATATATTTT.

This clonotype was found once. This chain uses TRBV29-1 with TRBJ2-5, with 10 bases aligning to TRBD1. The J segment lost 4 bases and the V segment lost 4 bases, leaving 0 bases of the junction unmatched. CDR1 is SQVTM, CDR2 ANQGSEA, per germline. The CDR3 contains 12 residues. The CDR3 DNA follows: TGCAGCGTTGGGGACAGGGGAGAGACCCAGTACTTC. Protein product: CSVGDRGETQYF.

The chain employs TRBV4-3 and TRBJ1-6, with unresolved D. The CDR3 consists of 15 residues. V lost 0 bases, J lost 3 bases, and 6 bases lay in between. Germline CDR1 is LGHNA and CDR2 is YSLEER. The CDR3 protein is CASSQDPDYNSPLHF. The DNA of the CDR3 is TGCGCCAGCAGCCAAGACCCCGACTATAATTCACCCCTCCACTTT.

This sequence joins TRBV9 and TRBJ2-3; 7 nucleotides align to TRBD2. V gave up 4 bases and J gave up 4 bases; unmatched junction bases: 12. The V gene's germline CDR1 is SGDLS and CDR2 YYNGEE. The CDR3 is 16 amino acids. The CDR3 protein is CASSLPGLGAADTQYF. As DNA, the CDR3 is TGTGCCAGCAGCCTCCCCGGACTAGGTGCAGCAGATACGCAGTATTTT.

CDR3 coding DNA: TGCAGCGTCGCGACTACGAGCTCCTACAATGAGCAGTTCTTC. Translating it yields CSVATTSSYNEQFF. This sequence joins TRBV29-1 and TRBJ2-1, with D possibly TRBD2 on 5 matching bases. Deletions cut 6 bases from V and 0 bases from J, with 12 bases between. The CDR3 length is 14 residues. The germline CDR1 and CDR2 sequences are SQVTM and ANQGSEA.

This clonotype was recorded only once. The chain joins TRBV28 to TRBJ2-2, with D hard to call. Trimming pared 5 bases from V and 5 bases from J, leaving 9 bases between. The germline V gene has CDR1 MDHEN and CDR2 SYDVKM. This CDR3 is 13 amino acids long. The CDR3 is CASSKTPTGELFF. Here the CDR3 DNA reads TGTGCCAGCAGTAAAACTCCGACCGGGGAGCTGTTTTTT.

This clonotype was seen only a few times. The chain carries TRBV10-2 and TRBJ2-6; no definite D call. V dropped 6 bases and J dropped 1 base, with 10 bases sitting between them. CDR1 is WSHSY and CDR2 is SAAADI in the germline V gene. The CDR3 loop spans 15 amino acids. As DNA, the CDR3 is TGCGCCAGCAGCCCCCGACCATCTGGGGCCAACGTCCTGACTTTC. Encoded protein: CASSPRPSGANVLTF.